This TCR beta chain was documented in a study of T cell responses to AZD1222 COVID-19 vaccine. Timing groups of about 4 and about 12 weeks for second doses were pooled. Method: immunoSEQ multiplex PCR; TCRdb's copy keeps in-frame clones and lacks some. The table lists approximately 270,000 clones, approximately 94% of them singletons, with around 0.57% in the top ten. Study-level results: After two AZD1222 doses, spike-specific TCR breadth and depth rose versus day 0. It should be noted that donors were predominantly white British and more often female, and clonal diversity was possibly underestimated. Close to half of spike-specific TCRs reportedly recognize unmutated variant regions.

As to this clone: Its antigen remains unknown.

V gave up 5 bases and J gave up 6 bases; unmatched junction bases: 12. Germline lookup yields CDR1 MDHEN and CDR2 SYDVKM. The CDR3 consists of 15 residues. The chain combines TRBV28 with TRBJ1-2; 7 bases are shared with TRBD1. The TCR comes from an adult who received the AZD1222 COVID-19 vaccine. The starting material was peripheral blood, obtained 28 days after the second AZD1222 dose. CDR3 region: CASSLTPGRGHGYTF. CDR3 sequence (DNA): TGTGCCAGCAGTCTCACGCCGGGAAGGGGGCATGGCTACACCTTC.